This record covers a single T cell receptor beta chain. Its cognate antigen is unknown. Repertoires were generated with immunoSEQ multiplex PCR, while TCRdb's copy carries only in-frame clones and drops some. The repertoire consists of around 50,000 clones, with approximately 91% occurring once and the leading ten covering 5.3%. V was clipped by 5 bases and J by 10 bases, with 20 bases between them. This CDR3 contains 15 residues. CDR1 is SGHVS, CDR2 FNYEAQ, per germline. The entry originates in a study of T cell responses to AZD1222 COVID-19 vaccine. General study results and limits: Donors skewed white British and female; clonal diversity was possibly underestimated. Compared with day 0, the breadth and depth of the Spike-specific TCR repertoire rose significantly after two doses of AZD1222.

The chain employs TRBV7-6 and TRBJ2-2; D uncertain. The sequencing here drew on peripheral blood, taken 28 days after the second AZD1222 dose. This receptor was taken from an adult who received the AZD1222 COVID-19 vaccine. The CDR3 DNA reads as TGTGCCAGCAGCCAGACATTTTCGGCCGGATCGGAGCTGTTTTTT. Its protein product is CASSQTFSAGSELFF.